Sequencing of this TCR beta chain was carried out in a study of blood T cell repertoires in COVID-19. Original processing methods: Cell counts per sample came from amplifying reference gene primers. The table came from immunoSEQ multiplex PCR; TCRdb's copy has only in-frame clones and leaves some out. D and trimming come from the DNA, and the V and J calls and clone size come from that table. The sample lists about 200,000 clones; 85% were seen once. Germline loops: CDR1 MDHEN, CDR2 SYDVKM. The V and J ends lost 3 bases and 7 bases, in that order; junction bases with no gene match: 5. The CDR3 consists of 13 residues.

The rearrangement uses TRBV28 and TRBJ2-5; 7 nucleotides agree with TRBD1. The source is a man aged 60 to 75 with COVID-19, enrolled during active disease. The sample taken for sequencing was peripheral blood. CDR3 sequence (DNA): TGTGCCAGCAGTTTTCGACAGGGAGTGACCCAGTACTTC. It encodes CASSFRQGVTQYF.